A single sample gave rise to the 3 T cell receptor beta chains below, sequenced in a study of T cell changes during pregnancy in multiple sclerosis. Produced via immunoSEQ multiplex PCR; TCRdb's table is partial and in-frame only. The sample gives 35,000 to 55,000 clones, 92% of which show up once; approximately 0.5% is in the top ten. Sequenced here: CD4+ T cells from peripheral blood mononuclear cells, sampled in the third trimester of pregnancy. The receptor set was obtained from a female donor with multiple sclerosis, enrolled in a pregnancy study.

This chain links TRBV25-1 with TRBJ2-1; 11 bases line up with TRBD2. Trimming cost V 5 bases and J 4 bases; bases outside gene matches: 7. The CDR3 sequence is 16 residues long. Looked up from germline, CDR1 is MGHDK and CDR2 is SYGVNS. The CDR3 sequence is CASSSLAGDTYNEQFF. CDR3 coding DNA: TGTGCCAGCAGTTCACTAGCGGGAGACACATACAATGAGCAGTTCTTC.

V is TRBV2 and J is TRBJ2-5, with TRBD2 matching 12 bases. Germline trimming cut 4 bases from V and 5 bases from J; bases unmatched to any gene: 11. This CDR3 region has 17 residues. Germline V lookup: CDR1 SNHLY, CDR2 FYNNEI. CDR3: CASSALTSGRSLETQYF. The DNA of the CDR3 is TGTGCCAGCAGTGCGCTGACTAGCGGGAGATCCTTGGAGACCCAGTACTTC.

V gene TRBV10-3 combines with J gene TRBJ1-2; D is perhaps TRBD1 (6 bases). The CDR3 length is 13 residues. Germline lookup yields CDR1 ENHRY and CDR2 SYGVKD. V was trimmed by 8 bases and J by 0 bases, leaving 10 bases between them. CDR3 coding DNA: TGTGCCATCCAGGGGAGCTCTAACTATGGCTACACCTTC. Encoded protein: CAIQGSSNYGYTF.